The entry that follows covers one T cell receptor beta chain sequence. This CDR3 is also generated by other DNA sequences in the sample. V shed 5 bases and J shed 0 bases, with 9 bases lying between them. In germline, CDR1 is SGHTA, CDR2 FQGNSA. The CDR3 extends over 14 amino acids. The data were obtained in a study of blood T cell repertoires in COVID-19. Overall study context: In each case, the material was cDNA or gDNA derived from T cells, B-cell-depleted T cells, or PBMCs.

The authors' processing: Estimation of nucleated cell counts relied on the amplification of reference gene primers. Using immunoSEQ multiplex PCR, the repertoire was profiled, and TCRdb retains in-frame clones only, with some absent. D and trimming were read from the DNA, whereas the V and J calls and clone size are those reported in that table. The sample lists roughly 390,000 clones, around 87% occurring once. Seattle cases were enrolled at active infection and followed longitudinally. The chain joins TRBV7-2 to TRBJ2-3; weak D call: TRBD2 (6 bases). The sequence derives from a woman aged 25-40 years with COVID-19, enrolled during active disease. The sequenced sample consisted of peripheral blood. The CDR3 DNA is TGTGCCAGCAGCCCGGGACTGAGCACAGATACGCAGTATTTT. It specifies CASSPGLSTDTQYF.